These 25 T cell receptor beta chains came from one sample sequenced in a study of breast tumors, draining lymph nodes, adjacent tissues listed by TCRdb under 2016. Libraries came from multiplex PCR. The data were produced on an Illumina HiSeq 2000. The public reads were run again by TCRdb, first through fastp at Q25 and then through MiXCR, and only productive beta chains were kept. Each CDR3 protein gets just one entry, which takes the most common genes and DNA from the rows behind it. For this sample the table gives more than 250,000 distinct CDR3 sequences, of which roughly 31% were detected only once. The ten largest account for 1.1% of the sample. Lymph node samples were obtained from the axillary draining lymph nodes of breast cancer patients. The sequencing sample was made of axillary lymph node tissue. These receptor sequences come from a female donor with breast cancer. Some clones in this sample may be carry-over from other donors' samples.

This clonotype came up many times. The chain couples TRBV5-1 to TRBJ2-3, with 12 bases fitting TRBD2. CDR1 SGHRS and CDR2 YFSETQ come from the germline V gene. V lost 5 bases and J lost 3; bases outside the gene matches: 4. The CDR3 sequence is 15 residues long. The CDR3 protein is CASSRLAGDTDTQYF. CDR3 DNA sequence: TGCGCCAGCAGTCGACTAGCGGGAGATACAGATACGCAGTATTTT.

This clonotype came up many times. The chain links TRBV19 to TRBJ2-7; 7 nucleotides line up with TRBD1. Germline-derived CDR1 and CDR2 are LNHDA and SQIVND (reference sequence). The CDR3 is 14 amino acids. Trimming removed 3 bases from V and 6 bases from J; junction bases left unmatched: 8. Written as DNA, the CDR3 is TGTGCCAGTAGTATCGCGTCAGGGGGTAGCGAGCAGTACTTC. Residues: CASSIASGGSEQYF.

This clonotype was observed at least ten times. The V call is TRBV11-3, the J call TRBJ2-7, with D perhaps matching TRBD2 (7 bases). Germline values: CDR1 SGHNT, CDR2 YENEEA. The CDR3 is 15 amino acids. V was shortened by 4 bases and J by 1 base, with 14 bases between the two germline ends. CDR3 sequence reads: CASSYRGGRSYEQYF. The CDR3 DNA reads as TGTGCCAGCAGCTATAGGGGGGGACGGTCCTACGAGCAGTACTTC.

This clonotype was detected only once. A much larger clone sits a single nucleotide away, making a read error possible. J is TRBJ2-7 and V is TRBV6-6, with TRBD1 matching over 10 bases. Per germline, CDR1 MNHNY and CDR2 SVGAGI (reference sequence). The CDR3 is made up of 15 amino acids. CDR3 amino acids: CASSSPGTGVYGQYF. The CDR3 DNA sequence: TGTGCCAGCAGTTCCCCCGGGACAGGGGTCTACGGGCAGTACTTC.

The V call is TRBV12-3 or TRBV12-4, the J call TRBJ1-2; D gene unclear. CDR3 size: 14 residues. V shed 2 bases and J shed 3 bases, with 10 bases lying between them. The CDR3 sequence: CASSLKGEHYGYTF. CDR3 sequence (DNA): TGTGCCAGCAGTTTAAAGGGTGAGCACTATGGCTACACCTTC.

This clonotype came up many times. The genes are TRBV7-2 and TRBJ2-3, with TRBD2 identical over 7 bases. The germline gives CDR1 SGHTA, CDR2 FQGNSA. Unmatched junction bases numbered 9, after V lost 0 bases and J lost 0 bases. This CDR3 comprises 18 residues. The CDR3 nucleotides read TGTGCCAGCAGCTTAGCGGCTAGCGGACCACTAAGCACAGATACGCAGTATTTT. Amino acid sequence: CASSLAASGPLSTDTQYF.

The chain has TRBV5-4 and TRBJ2-1; 10 bases agree with TRBD2. CDR3 length equals 15 residues. Germline V gene data show CDR1 as SGHNT and CDR2 as YYREEE (reference sequence). Trimming took 4 bases from V and 2 from J; bases not matched to a gene: 3. CDR3 nucleotide sequence: TGTGCCAGCAGCGTTAGCGGGAGGACCTACAATGAGCAGTTCTTC. Residues: CASSVSGRTYNEQFF.

This clonotype was counted between two and nine times. The chain couples TRBV19 to TRBJ2-1, with 14 bases that match TRBD2. Germline-derived CDR1 and CDR2 are LNHDA and SQIVND (reference sequence). CDR3 size: 18 residues. V lost 1 base to trimming and J lost 0 bases; unmatched junction nucleotides: 2. The CDR3 bases are TGTGCCAGTAGTATAGCGGGGACTAGCGGGAGCTCCTACAATGAGCAGTTCTTC. Encoded protein: CASSIAGTSGSSYNEQFF.

This clonotype was seen many times. This rearrangement joins TRBV7-8 to TRBJ2-5, with 12 positions matching TRBD1. Germline assignment: CDR1 SGHVS and CDR2 FQNEAQ. V dropped 5 bases and J dropped 5; count of bases not matched to a gene: 9. CDR3 length: 16 residues. The CDR3: CASSAGQGALWETQYF. DNA of the CDR3: TGTGCCAGCAGCGCGGGACAGGGGGCTTTATGGGAGACCCAGTACTTC.

The chain links TRBV28 to TRBJ2-1; 12 bases are a match to TRBD1. The V gene end was trimmed by 6 bases and the J gene end by 6 bases; junction bases not matched to a gene: 9. CDR3 length equals 16 residues. Germline V lookup: CDR1 MDHEN, CDR2 SYDVKM. The CDR3 DNA sequence: TGTGCCAGCAGGACATCCGGGACAGGGGGCATCAATGAGCAGTTCTTC. Protein product: CASRTSGTGGINEQFF.

This clonotype has just a few counts. The chain recombines TRBV5-1 with TRBJ2-1, with 7 bases fitting TRBD2. Germline-derived CDR1 and CDR2 are SGHRS and YFSETQ. J was trimmed by 5 bases and V by 10 bases; bases with no gene match: 15. This CDR3 is built from 15 residues. The DNA of the CDR3 is TGCGCCTCCCAAGAGGCGGGAGCGGGGCACAATGAGCAGTTCTTC. The encoded protein is CASQEAGAGHNEQFF.

This clonotype was observed a handful of times. This may stem from a read error, because a much larger clone lies one nucleotide away. The chain combines TRBV12-3 or TRBV12-4 with TRBJ2-1; 8 bases agree with TRBD2. V was clipped by 5 bases and J by 3 bases; unmatched bases: 3. The CDR3 sequence is 14 residues long. The CDR3 protein is CASSSLAGYNEQFF. The CDR3 DNA reads as TGTGCCAGCAGTAGCCTAGCGGGCTACAATGAGCAGTTCTTC.

In its sample, this clonotype was seen many times. V is TRBV7-9 and J is TRBJ1-2; the D is unclear. CDR3 size: 13 residues. V lost 5 bases to trimming and J lost 5 bases, with 12 bases between them. Germline lookup yields CDR1 SEHNR and CDR2 FQNEAQ (reference sequence). The CDR3 here is CASSPEGVYGYTF. The CDR3 coding sequence is TGTGCCAGCAGCCCAGAGGGTGTTTATGGCTACACCTTC.

In the case of this clonotype: Compared with germline, one end of the junction differs, possibly owing to a read error. CDR3 sequence (DNA): TGTGCCAGCCATGGGACTAGCCCAGATACGCACTTC. Translation gives CASHGTSPDTHF. The chain joins TRBV2 to TRBJ2-5; TRBD2 matches at 9 bases. Germline V gives CDR1 SNHLY, CDR2 FYNNEI. CDR3 size: 12 residues.

The CDR3 bases are TGTGCCAGCAGCGGGACTAGCGGTGAGGCCGGGGAGCTGTTTTTT. Translating it yields CASSGTSGEAGELFF. V and J are TRBV7-2 and TRBJ2-2, with TRBD2 matching over 11 bases. The CDR3 extends over 15 amino acids. Germline CDR1 SGHTA, CDR2 FQGNSA. V was clipped by 5 bases and J by 6 bases; unmatched bases: 5.

This clonotype came up many times. The chain carries TRBV24-1 and TRBJ2-3; 11 bases map to TRBD2. Germline V gene data show CDR1 as KGHDR and CDR2 as SFDVKD. The junction had 1 base not matched to a gene; V was cut back by 7 bases and J by 2 bases. CDR3 length equals 14 residues. The CDR3 reads CATRGLAATDTQYF. CDR3 nucleotides: TGTGCCACCAGGGGACTAGCGGCCACAGATACGCAGTATTTT.

This clonotype was counted many times. The chain is built from TRBV29-1 and TRBJ2-7; a possible D gene is TRBD2 (5 bases). Germline V gives CDR1 SQVTM, CDR2 ANQGSEA. This CDR3 is 13 amino acids long. Between the trimmed V and J ends, which lost 4 bases and 1 base, there was a span of 11 bases. The CDR3 DNA sequence: TGCAGCGTTGGGGAGAACCCTTCCTACGAGCAGTACTTC. This encodes CSVGENPSYEQYF.

Details on this clonotype: A much larger clone sits a single nucleotide away, making a read error possible. The genes are TRBV20-1 and TRBJ1-2; unclear D gene. Looked up from germline, CDR1 is DFQATT and CDR2 is SNEGSKA (reference sequence). The CDR3 spans 12 residues. CDR3 coding DNA: TGCAGTGCTAGAGATTACCTCTATGGCTCCACCTTC. Translated: CSARDYLYGSTF.

This clonotype was seen at least ten times. The J gene is TRBJ2-7, the V gene TRBV5-1, with a tentative D call TRBD1 (6 bases). Trimming shortened V by 4 bases and J by 2 bases, and 16 bases separated the two germline ends. The CDR3 has 15 amino acids. Germline CDR1 reads SGHRS; CDR2 reads YFSETQ. The CDR3 here is CASSQTTGTTYEQYF. The DNA of the CDR3 is TGCGCCAGCAGCCAAACGACAGGAACTACCTACGAGCAGTACTTC.

The sample holds many counts of this clonotype. This chain joins TRBV5-6 and TRBJ1-2; tentatively, D is TRBD1 (6 bases). Germline CDR1 is SGHDT and CDR2 is YYEEEE. The CDR3 runs 17 residues. Between the trimmed V and J ends, which lost 2 bases and 0 bases, there was a span of 17 bases. The CDR3 sequence: CASSFLDSKGANYGYTF. CDR3 coding DNA: TGTGCCAGCAGCTTCCTGGACAGCAAAGGGGCTAACTATGGCTACACCTTC.

The chain has TRBV12-3 or TRBV12-4 and TRBJ2-5; D might be TRBD1 or TRBD2, each matching 5 bases. This CDR3 contains 17 residues. Deletions cut 3 bases from V and 5 bases from J, with 22 bases between. Here the CDR3 DNA reads TGTGCCAGCAGTTTCGCGGTGGGACCCCCCGGTGGGGAGACCCAGTACTTC. Translation: CASSFAVGPPGGETQYF.

The J gene is TRBJ2-1, the V gene TRBV20-1, with D perhaps being TRBD1 or TRBD2 (5 bases each). V was trimmed by 7 bases and J by 6 bases, leaving 19 bases between them. Germline lookup yields CDR1 DFQATT and CDR2 SNEGSKA (reference sequence). The CDR3 runs 14 residues. DNA of the CDR3: TGCAGTGAGTTACGGGACCCCCCCCCCAATGAGCAGTTCTTC. Amino acids: CSELRDPPPNEQFF.

At least ten counts were recorded for this clonotype. The chain is built from TRBV7-3 and TRBJ2-3; 8 bases fit TRBD2. Germline assignment: CDR1 SGHTA and CDR2 FQGTGA. V was clipped by 5 bases and J by 8 bases; unmatched bases: 3. The CDR3 contains 12 residues. The CDR3 DNA reads TGTGCCAGCAGCCTACGGGGGGGTACGCAGTATTTT. Protein: CASSLRGGTQYF.

This clonotype turned up a few times. A much larger clone differs from this one at a single base, so this may be a read error. CDR3 in amino acids: CSARTQGHGSTF. In nucleotides, the CDR3 is TGCAGTGCTAGAACACAGGGCCATGGCTCCACCTTC. This chain joins TRBV20-1 and TRBJ1-2, with D possibly TRBD1 on 6 matching bases. The CDR3 has 12 residues. The germline V gene encodes CDR1 DFQATT and CDR2 SNEGSKA (reference sequence).

This clonotype came up many times. V gene TRBV20-1 combines with J gene TRBJ2-7, with TRBD2 matching over 9 bases. Germline V CDR1 and CDR2: DFQATT, SNEGSKA (reference sequence). CDR3 size: 13 residues. V dropped 3 bases and J dropped 7; count of bases not matched to a gene: 7. CDR3 in amino acids: CSARGGRAVEQYF. The CDR3 nucleotides read TGCAGTGCTAGGGGCGGGAGGGCCGTTGAGCAGTACTTC.